The TCR beta chain described here comes from a study of cytomegalovirus exposure and HLA in healthy donors. Across the study: Both the roughly 120 validation repertoires and the roughly 640 first-cohort repertoires used the same platform, as reported by a later analysis. Points from the study as a whole: The study listed some 160 cytomegalovirus-associated TCR beta chains.

The CDR3 sequence is 14 residues long. V gave up 9 bases and J gave up 2 bases; unmatched junction bases: 6. Germline V CDR1 and CDR2: MNHEY, SMNVEV (reference sequence). A note on this clone: What it binds is not known.

TCRdb's table, derived via immunoSEQ multiplex PCR, lists solely in-frame clones and lacks some. The repertoire consists of 250,000 to 300,000 clones, with nearly 90% occurring once and the leading ten covering about 0.36%. The sequence was obtained from a woman under 30 in good health and CMV-seronegative. The chain is built from TRBV27 and TRBJ2-7; 11 nucleotides align to TRBD2. Sample: PBMCs. The CDR3 region is CASSGLAETYEQYV. DNA of the CDR3: TGTGCCAGTTCGGGACTAGCGGAGACCTACGAGCAGTACGTC.